What follows are 18 T cell receptor beta chains derived from one specimen sequenced in a study of molecular identifiers for immune sequencing clone quantification. TCRdb redid the calling of the PCR reads with MiXCR, one entry per CDR3 protein. The data hold a few hundred thousand distinct CDR3 sequences, with around 21% observed a single time. Sequencing was carried out using naive CD8+ T cells from blood, with Jurkat cell RNA spiked in. Indicated subset: FACS-sorted CD8+CD4-CCR7+CD45RA+ naive T cells. The receptors originated from a human donor in good health. Some libraries in this study had Jurkat cell RNA spiked in.

This clonotype has just a few counts. This rearrangement joins TRBV5-4 to TRBJ1-6; 7 bases line up with TRBD1. The CDR3 loop spans 12 amino acids. Germline CDR1 is SGHNT and CDR2 is YYREEE (reference sequence). The V and J ends lost 5 bases and 9 bases, in that order; junction bases with no gene match: 2. In DNA, the CDR3 is TGTGCCAGCAGACAGGGGACTTCACCCCTCCACTTT. Amino acid sequence: CASRQGTSPLHF.

Comment on this clonotype: A much larger clone lies one base from this, so it may be a read error. The V gene is TRBV19, the J gene TRBJ1-1, with D possibly matching TRBD1 (5 bases). This CDR3 region has 14 residues. Germline assignment: CDR1 LNHDA and CDR2 SQIVND (reference sequence). Trimming shortened V by 3 bases and J by 4 bases, and 12 bases separated the two germline ends. The CDR3 region has the DNA TGTGCCAGTAGTATTGGGGGGTTTCGCACTGAAGCTTTCTTT. It yields the protein CASSIGGFRTEAFF.

This clonotype was counted a single time. This clone may be a read error of a much larger clone one base away. This chain uses TRBV4-2 with TRBJ2-7; 7 nucleotides line up with TRBD1. The V and J ends lost 0 bases and 0 bases, in that order; junction bases with no gene match: 5. There are 16 residues in the CDR3. Germline V gene lookup returns CDR1 LGHNA and CDR2 YNFKEQ. CDR3 protein: CASSQEAQGFSYEQYF. Written as DNA, the CDR3 is TGTGCCAGCAGCCAAGAGGCACAGGGGTTCTCCTACGAGCAGTACTTC.

A remark on this clonotype: Given a much more abundant clone one base away, this may be a read error. The rearrangement joins TRBV6-4 to TRBJ1-1; D uncertain. This CDR3 region has 13 residues. The germline V gene encodes CDR1 MRHNA and CDR2 SNTAGT. V gave up 2 bases and J gave up 12 bases, with 16 bases separating them. Here the CDR3 reads CASSDAPEKRTFF. As DNA, the CDR3 is TGTGCCAGCAGTGACGCCCCGGAGAAACGAACTTTCTTT.

The chain combines TRBV20-1 with TRBJ2-1; no clear D gene. V lost 5 bases and J lost 3, with 14 bases in between. The germline V gene encodes CDR1 DFQATT and CDR2 SNEGSKA (reference sequence). The CDR3 sequence is 14 residues long. CDR3 loop: CSAPTTTLYNEQFF. In nucleotides, the CDR3 is TGCAGTGCTCCTACTACCACCCTCTACAATGAGCAGTTCTTC.

This clonotype was seen a handful of times. The rearrangement joins TRBV9 to TRBJ2-1; possible D gene TRBD2, 6 bases. Germline CDR1 and CDR2: SGDLS and YYNGEE. CDR3 length equals 15 residues. Trimming cost V 3 bases and J 5 bases, with 15 bases left between them. CDR3 coding DNA: TGTGCCAGCAGCGCCGGGCCCTCTAGCGACAATGAGCAGTTCTTC. It translates to CASSAGPSSDNEQFF.

This clonotype was observed many times. This chain connects TRBV27 to TRBJ2-7, with 10 bases matching TRBD1. Germline V gives CDR1 MNHEY, CDR2 SMNVEV (reference sequence). V was clipped by 2 bases and J by 4 bases; unmatched bases: 5. The CDR3 has 15 amino acids. The CDR3 region is CASSLRRDRGYEQYF. The CDR3 nucleotides are TGTGCCAGCAGTTTAAGGAGGGACAGGGGTTACGAGCAGTACTTC.

The chain joins TRBV29-1 to TRBJ2-7; D may be TRBD2 (5 bases). Deletions cut 4 bases from V and 3 bases from J, with 10 bases between. CDR1 SQVTM and CDR2 ANQGSEA come from the germline V gene. The CDR3 contains 12 residues. The CDR3 coding sequence is TGCAGCGTTGGACTAACACTCTACGAGCAGTACTTC. This encodes CSVGLTLYEQYF.

The sample holds a few counts of this clonotype. The chain is built from TRBV21-1 and TRBJ1-2. TRBV21-1 is reported as a pseudogene. The CDR3 totals 14 residues. CDR3 residues: CASSREIFNYGYTF. The CDR3 DNA reads TGTGCCAGCAGCAGAGAGATTTTTAACTATGGCTACACCTTC.

This clonotype was seen many times. The gene calls are TRBV7-2 and TRBJ1-4; D gene unclear. CDR1 SGHTA and CDR2 FQGNSA come from the germline V gene. The CDR3 loop spans 15 amino acids. Trimming removed 2 bases at V and 5 bases at J, with 12 bases between. In DNA form, the CDR3 reads TGTGCCAGCAGCTTATGGCTTACGGGAAATGAAAAACTGTTTTTT. Translating gives CASSLWLTGNEKLFF. Looking up the rest from reference TRBV7-2 and TRBJ1-4 gives the full variable domain: GAGVSQSPSNKVTEKGKDVELRCDPISGHTALYWYRQSLGQGLEFLIYFQGNSAPDKSGLPSDRFSAERTGGSVSTLTIQRTQQEDSAVYLCASSLWLTGNEKLFFGSGTQLSVL.

Note on this clonotype: This may be a read error, as it is one base from a much larger clone. The chain combines TRBV9 with TRBJ2-3; 8 nucleotides line up with TRBD2. The CDR3 runs to 16 residues. Germline lookup yields CDR1 SGDLS and CDR2 YYNGEE. V shed 2 bases and J 2 bases; nucleotides not matched to a gene: 7. CDR3 nucleotide sequence: TGTGCCAGCAGCGTTCATTCAGCGGGGGTCACAGATACGCAGTATTTT. Its translation is CASSVHSAGVTDTQYF.

The chain employs TRBV20-1 and TRBJ2-1, with 10 bases that match TRBD2. The CDR3 contains 14 residues. The V gene end was trimmed by 6 bases and the J gene end by 2 bases; junction bases not matched to a gene: 4. The V gene's germline CDR1 is DFQATT and CDR2 SNEGSKA (reference sequence). The CDR3 sequence: CSADTSGAYNEQFF. In nucleotides, the CDR3 is TGCAGTGCAGATACTAGCGGGGCCTACAATGAGCAGTTCTTC.

Concerning this clonotype itself: A clone one base away is much larger, so this may be a read error. The chain carries TRBV7-9 and TRBJ2-3; 7 bases agree with TRBD1. The CDR3 is 16 residues long. Germline V gives CDR1 SEHNR, CDR2 FQNEAQ (reference sequence). CDR3 region: CASSPRTGKPTDAQYF. The CDR3 DNA reads as TGTGCCAGCAGCCCAAGGACAGGAAAGCCTACAGATGCGCAGTATTTT.

On this clonotype itself: This sequence may be a read error, since a much larger clone differs from it by one base. As the CDR3 is not closed by the conserved phenylalanine or tryptophan, this likely results from a read error. The chain carries TRBV20-1 and TRBJ2-3, with TRBD2 identical over 12 bases. The germline V gene has CDR1 DFQATT and CDR2 SNEGSKA (reference sequence). V trimming: 6 bases; J trimming: 3 bases; junction bases outside the gene matches: 22. The CDR3 loop spans 20 amino acids. In nucleotides, the CDR3 is TGCAGTGCCAGACCCCGGTTCCCCGCTAGCGGGAGGGCCGGAACAGATACGCAGTATCTT. This translates into CSARPRFPASGRAGTDTQYL.

V is TRBV7-9 and J is TRBJ2-3; 10 nucleotides agree with TRBD2. Germline trimming cut 4 bases from V and 2 bases from J; bases unmatched to any gene: 15. From germline, CDR1 is SEHNR and CDR2 FQNEAQ (reference sequence). This CDR3 contains 19 residues. The CDR3 DNA is TGTGCCAGCAGCTCCTCCGTGGTAGCGGGGGGATCTAACACAGATACGCAGTATTTT. Translated: CASSSSVVAGGSNTDTQYF.

This clonotype was picked up a small number of times. The chain uses TRBV7-9 and TRBJ2-7; the match to TRBD1 covers 9 bases. CDR3 size: 15 residues. With 6 bases clipped from V and 3 bases from J, the junction kept 9 bases outside the gene matches. Germline loops: CDR1 SEHNR, CDR2 FQNEAQ (reference sequence). The CDR3 DNA reads as TGTGCCAGCAGTCCTACAGGGGGCTCCGGCTACGAGCAGTACTTC. Protein product: CASSPTGGSGYEQYF.

The table lists this clonotype with a few counts. The chain recombines TRBV30 with TRBJ2-1; D is unclear. V lost 1 base to trimming and J lost 8 bases, with 15 bases between them. The V gene's germline CDR1 is GTSNPN and CDR2 SVGIG (reference sequence). The CDR3 covers 14 residues. The chain's CDR3 is CAWSAGSRWDEQFF. The CDR3 coding sequence is TGTGCCTGGAGTGCCGGCTCAAGGTGGGATGAGCAGTTCTTC.

This clonotype was seen many times. The rearrangement links TRBV7-9 to TRBJ1-1; no definite D call. The V end lost 2 bases, the J end lost 3 bases, and 4 bases lay between the germline ends. Per germline, CDR1 SEHNR and CDR2 FQNEAQ (reference sequence). This CDR3 is 12 amino acids long. CDR3: CASSLFHTEAFF. CDR3 nucleotides: TGTGCCAGCAGCTTATTCCACACTGAAGCTTTCTTT. Full variable domain (outside the CDR3, taken from reference TRBV7-9 and TRBJ1-1): DTGVSQNPRHKITKRGQNVTFRCDPISEHNRLYWYRQTLGQGPEFLTYFQNEAQLEKSRLLSDRFSAERPKGSFSTLEIQRTEQGDSAMYLCASSLFHTEAFFGQGTRLTVV.